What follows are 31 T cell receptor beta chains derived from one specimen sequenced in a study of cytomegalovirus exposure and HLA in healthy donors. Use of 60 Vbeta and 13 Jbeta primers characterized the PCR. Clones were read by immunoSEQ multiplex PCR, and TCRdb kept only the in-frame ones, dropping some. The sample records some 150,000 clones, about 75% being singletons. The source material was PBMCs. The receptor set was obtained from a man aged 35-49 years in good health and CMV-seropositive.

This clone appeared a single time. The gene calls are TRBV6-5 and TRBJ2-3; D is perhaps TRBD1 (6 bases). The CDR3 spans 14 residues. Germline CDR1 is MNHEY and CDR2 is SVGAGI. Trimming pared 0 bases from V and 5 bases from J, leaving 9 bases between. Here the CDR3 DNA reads TGTGCCAGCAGTTACTCGTGGGGGCAAGATACGCAGTATTTT. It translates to CASSYSWGQDTQYF.

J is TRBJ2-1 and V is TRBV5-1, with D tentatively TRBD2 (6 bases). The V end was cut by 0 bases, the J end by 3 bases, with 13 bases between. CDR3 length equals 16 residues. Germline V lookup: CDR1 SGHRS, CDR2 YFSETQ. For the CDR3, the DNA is TGCGCCAGCAGCTTGGAGGTGCGGGATGGCTACAATGAGCAGTTCTTC. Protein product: CASSLEVRDGYNEQFF.

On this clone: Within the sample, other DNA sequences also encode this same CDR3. In DNA form, the CDR3 reads TGCGCCAGCAGCCTGAGGTCGCAGGGGCGGAACTATGGCTACACCTTC. This translates into CASSLRSQGRNYGYTF. This chain links TRBV4-1 with TRBJ1-2; D perhaps matches TRBD1 (6 bases). Germline V gives CDR1 MGHRA, CDR2 YSYEKL. This CDR3 has 16 amino acids. Between the trimmed V and J ends, which lost 4 bases and 2 bases, there was a span of 17 bases.

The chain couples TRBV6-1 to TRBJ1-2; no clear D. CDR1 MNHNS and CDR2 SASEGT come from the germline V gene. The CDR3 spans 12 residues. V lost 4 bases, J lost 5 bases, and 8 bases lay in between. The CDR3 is CASSGAFYGYTF. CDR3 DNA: TGTGCCAGCAGTGGGGCTTTTTATGGCTACACCTTC.

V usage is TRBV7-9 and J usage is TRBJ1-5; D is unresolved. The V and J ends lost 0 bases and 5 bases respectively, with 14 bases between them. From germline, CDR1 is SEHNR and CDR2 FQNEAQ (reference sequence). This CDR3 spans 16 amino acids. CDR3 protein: CASSLALRREHQPQHF. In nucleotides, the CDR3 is TGTGCCAGCAGCTTAGCGCTGCGGAGAGAACATCAGCCCCAGCATTTT.

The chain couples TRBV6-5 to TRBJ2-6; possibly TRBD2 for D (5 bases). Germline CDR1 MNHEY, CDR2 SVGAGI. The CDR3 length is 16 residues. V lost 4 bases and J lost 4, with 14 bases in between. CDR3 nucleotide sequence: TGTGCCAGCAGTTCTCCTCCTTCGGGAGGGGCCAACGTCCTGACTTTC. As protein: CASSSPPSGGANVLTF.

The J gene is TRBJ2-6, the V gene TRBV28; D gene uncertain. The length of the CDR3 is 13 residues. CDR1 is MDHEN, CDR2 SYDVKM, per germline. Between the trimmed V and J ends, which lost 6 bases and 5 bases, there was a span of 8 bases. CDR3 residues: CASSVPWANVLTF. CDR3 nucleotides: TGTGCCAGCAGCGTTCCTTGGGCCAACGTCCTGACTTTC.

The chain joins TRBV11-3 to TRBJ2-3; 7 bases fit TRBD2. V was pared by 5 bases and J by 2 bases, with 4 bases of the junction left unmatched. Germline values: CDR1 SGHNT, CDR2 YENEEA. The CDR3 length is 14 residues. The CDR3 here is CASSRGTTTDTQYF. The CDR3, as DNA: TGTGCCAGCAGCCGAGGGACTACCACAGATACGCAGTATTTT.

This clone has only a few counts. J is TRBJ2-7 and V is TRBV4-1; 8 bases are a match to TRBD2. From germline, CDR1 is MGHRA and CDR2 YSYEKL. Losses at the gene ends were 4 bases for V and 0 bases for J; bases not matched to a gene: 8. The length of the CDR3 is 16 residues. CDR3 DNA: TGCGCCAGCAGCCGTTCTAGCGGGCCCAGCTCCTACGAGCAGTACTTC. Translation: CASSRSSGPSSYEQYF.

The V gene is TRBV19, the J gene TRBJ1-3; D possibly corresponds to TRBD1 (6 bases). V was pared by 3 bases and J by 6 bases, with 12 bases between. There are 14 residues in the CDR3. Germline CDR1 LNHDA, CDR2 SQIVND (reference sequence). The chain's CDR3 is CASSILRTENTIYF. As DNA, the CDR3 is TGTGCCAGTAGTATCCTTCGGACAGAAAACACCATATATTTT.

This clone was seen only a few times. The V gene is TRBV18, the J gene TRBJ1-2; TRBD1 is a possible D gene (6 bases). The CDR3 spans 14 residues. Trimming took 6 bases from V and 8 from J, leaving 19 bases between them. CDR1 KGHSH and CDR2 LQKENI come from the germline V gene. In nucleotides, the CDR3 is TGTGCCAGCTCGCCGACAGGACCCTCCGGAGGCTACACCTTC. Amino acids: CASSPTGPSGGYTF.

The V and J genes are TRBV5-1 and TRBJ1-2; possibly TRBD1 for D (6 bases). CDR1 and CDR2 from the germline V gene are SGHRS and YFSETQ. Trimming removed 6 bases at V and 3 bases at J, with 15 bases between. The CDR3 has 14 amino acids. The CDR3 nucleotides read TGCGCCAGCAACCGGGGGGGCGCGGACTATGGCTACACCTTC. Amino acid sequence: CASNRGGADYGYTF.

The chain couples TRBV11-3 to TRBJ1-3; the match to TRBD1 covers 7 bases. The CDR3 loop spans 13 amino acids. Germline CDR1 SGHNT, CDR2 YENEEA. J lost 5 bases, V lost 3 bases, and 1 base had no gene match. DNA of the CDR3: TGTGCCAGCAGCTTGACAGGGAGAAACACCATATATTTT. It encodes CASSLTGRNTIYF.

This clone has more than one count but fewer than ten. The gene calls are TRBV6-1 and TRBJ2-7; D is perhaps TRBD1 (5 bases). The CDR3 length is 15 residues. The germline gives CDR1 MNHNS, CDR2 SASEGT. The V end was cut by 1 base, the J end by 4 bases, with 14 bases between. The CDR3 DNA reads TGTGCCAGCAGTGAAGAGCAGGGTGCGGCGTACGAGCAGTACTTC. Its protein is CASSEEQGAAYEQYF.

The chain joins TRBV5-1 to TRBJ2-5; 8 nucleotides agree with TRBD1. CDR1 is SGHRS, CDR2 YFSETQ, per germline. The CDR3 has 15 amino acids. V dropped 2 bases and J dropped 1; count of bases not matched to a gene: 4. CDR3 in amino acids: CASSFPGTGQETQYF. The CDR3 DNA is TGCGCCAGCAGCTTTCCAGGGACAGGCCAAGAGACCCAGTACTTC.

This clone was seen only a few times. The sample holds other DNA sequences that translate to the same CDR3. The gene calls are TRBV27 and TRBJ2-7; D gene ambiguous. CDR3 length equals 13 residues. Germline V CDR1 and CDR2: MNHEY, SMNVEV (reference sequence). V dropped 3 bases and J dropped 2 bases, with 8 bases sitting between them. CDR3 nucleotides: TGTGCCAGCAGTTTGGCCCCCGCCTACGAGCAGTACTTC. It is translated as CASSLAPAYEQYF.

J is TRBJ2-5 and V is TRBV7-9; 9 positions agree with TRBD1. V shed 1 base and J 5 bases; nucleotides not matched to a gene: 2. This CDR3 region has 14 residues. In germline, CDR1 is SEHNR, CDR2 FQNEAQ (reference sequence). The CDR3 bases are TGTGCCAGCAGCTTAGGGACAGGGGACGAGACCCAGTACTTC. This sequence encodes CASSLGTGDETQYF.

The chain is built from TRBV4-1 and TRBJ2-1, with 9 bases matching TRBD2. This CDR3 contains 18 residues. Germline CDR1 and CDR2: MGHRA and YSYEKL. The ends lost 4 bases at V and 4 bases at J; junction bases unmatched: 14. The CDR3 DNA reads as TGCGCCAGCAGCCTCCCCCGGTCGCGGGAGGGCCTTTACAATGAGCAGTTCTTC. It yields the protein CASSLPRSREGLYNEQFF.

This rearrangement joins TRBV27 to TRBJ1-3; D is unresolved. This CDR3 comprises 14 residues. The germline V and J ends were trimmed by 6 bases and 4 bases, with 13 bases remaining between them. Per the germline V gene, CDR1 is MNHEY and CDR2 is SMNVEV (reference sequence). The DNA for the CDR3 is TGTGCCAGCAGGGAGGTTGGGGAAGGAAACACCATATATTTT. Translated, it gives CASREVGEGNTIYF.

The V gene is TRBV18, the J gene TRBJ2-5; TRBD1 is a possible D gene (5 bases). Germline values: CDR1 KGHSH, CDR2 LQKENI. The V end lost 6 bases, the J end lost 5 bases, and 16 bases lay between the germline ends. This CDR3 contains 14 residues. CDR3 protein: CASSRMGLGETQYF. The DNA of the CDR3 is TGTGCCAGCTCCCGTATGGGGCTGGGGGAGACCCAGTACTTC.

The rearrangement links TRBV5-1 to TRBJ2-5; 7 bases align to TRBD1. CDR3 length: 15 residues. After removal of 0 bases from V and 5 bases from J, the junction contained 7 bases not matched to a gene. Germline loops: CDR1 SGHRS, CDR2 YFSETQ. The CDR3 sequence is CASSLGTGVGETQYF. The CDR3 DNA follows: TGCGCCAGCAGCTTGGGTACAGGGGTAGGGGAGACCCAGTACTTC.

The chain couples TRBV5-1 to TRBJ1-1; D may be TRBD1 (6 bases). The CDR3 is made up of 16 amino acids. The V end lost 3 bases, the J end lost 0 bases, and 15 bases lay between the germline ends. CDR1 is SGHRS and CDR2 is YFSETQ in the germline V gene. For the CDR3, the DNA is TGCGCCAGCAGCTCACAGGGAGTTGGGATGAACACTGAAGCTTTCTTT. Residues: CASSSQGVGMNTEAFF.

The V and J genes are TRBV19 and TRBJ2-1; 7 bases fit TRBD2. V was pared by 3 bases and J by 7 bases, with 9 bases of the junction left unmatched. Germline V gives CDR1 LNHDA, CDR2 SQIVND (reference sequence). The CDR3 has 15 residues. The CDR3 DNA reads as TGTGCCAGTAGTATTGAAGAGCGGGACTTTAATGAGCAGTTCTTC. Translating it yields CASSIEERDFNEQFF.

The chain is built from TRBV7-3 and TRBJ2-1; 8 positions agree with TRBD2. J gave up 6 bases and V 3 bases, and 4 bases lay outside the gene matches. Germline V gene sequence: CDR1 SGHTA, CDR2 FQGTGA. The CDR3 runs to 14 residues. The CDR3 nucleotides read TGTGCCAGCAGCTTTTCCGGGACTAGCAATGAGCAGTTCTTC. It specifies CASSFSGTSNEQFF.

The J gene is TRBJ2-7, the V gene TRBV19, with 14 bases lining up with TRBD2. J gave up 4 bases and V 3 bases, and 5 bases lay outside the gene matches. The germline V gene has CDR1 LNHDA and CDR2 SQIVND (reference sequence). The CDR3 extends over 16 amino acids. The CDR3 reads CASSMRLAGGVYEQYF. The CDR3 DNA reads TGTGCCAGTAGTATGCGACTAGCGGGAGGGGTTTACGAGCAGTACTTC.

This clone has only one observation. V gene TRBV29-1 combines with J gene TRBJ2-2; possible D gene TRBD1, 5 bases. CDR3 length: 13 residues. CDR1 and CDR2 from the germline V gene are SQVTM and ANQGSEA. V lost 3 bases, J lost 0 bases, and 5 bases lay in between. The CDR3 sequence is CSVDRANTGELFF. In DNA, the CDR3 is TGCAGCGTTGACAGGGCGAACACCGGGGAGCTGTTTTTT.

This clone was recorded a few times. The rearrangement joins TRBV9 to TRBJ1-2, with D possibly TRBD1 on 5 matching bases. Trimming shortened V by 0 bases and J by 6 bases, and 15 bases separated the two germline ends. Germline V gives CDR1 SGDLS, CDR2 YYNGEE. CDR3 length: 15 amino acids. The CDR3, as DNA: TGTGCCAGCAGCGTAGGGGTGGGGCAGGCCGATGGCTACACCTTC. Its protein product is CASSVGVGQADGYTF.

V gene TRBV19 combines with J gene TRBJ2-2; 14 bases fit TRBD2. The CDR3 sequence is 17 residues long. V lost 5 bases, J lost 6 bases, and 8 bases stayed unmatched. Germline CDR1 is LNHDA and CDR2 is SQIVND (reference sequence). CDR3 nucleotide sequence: TGTGCCAGTAGTGGGGGACTAGCGGGAGTTTTCTCCGGGGAGCTGTTTTTT. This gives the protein CASSGGLAGVFSGELFF.

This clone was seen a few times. CDR3 in DNA: TGTGCCAGCAGCCAAGGGGGAGGCAATAGGTACGAGCAGTACTTC. Its translation is CASSQGGGNRYEQYF. The chain links TRBV4-2 to TRBJ2-7, with D perhaps TRBD2 (6 bases). Trimming removed 1 base from V and 4 bases from J, with 14 bases in between. The CDR3 covers 15 residues. Germline V CDR1 and CDR2: LGHNA, YNFKEQ.

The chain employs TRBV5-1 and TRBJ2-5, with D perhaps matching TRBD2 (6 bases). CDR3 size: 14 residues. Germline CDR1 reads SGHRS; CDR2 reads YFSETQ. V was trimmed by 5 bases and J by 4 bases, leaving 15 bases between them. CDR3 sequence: CASSSMRGGETQYF. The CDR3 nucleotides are TGCGCCAGCAGTTCCATGAGGGGAGGAGAGACCCAGTACTTC.

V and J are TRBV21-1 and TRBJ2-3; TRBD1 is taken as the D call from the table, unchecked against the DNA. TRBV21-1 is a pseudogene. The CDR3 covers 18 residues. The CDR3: CASSSPTGTGDSTDTQYF. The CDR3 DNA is TGTGCCAGCAGCTCTCCGACCGGGACAGGGGACAGCACAGATACGCAGTATTTT.